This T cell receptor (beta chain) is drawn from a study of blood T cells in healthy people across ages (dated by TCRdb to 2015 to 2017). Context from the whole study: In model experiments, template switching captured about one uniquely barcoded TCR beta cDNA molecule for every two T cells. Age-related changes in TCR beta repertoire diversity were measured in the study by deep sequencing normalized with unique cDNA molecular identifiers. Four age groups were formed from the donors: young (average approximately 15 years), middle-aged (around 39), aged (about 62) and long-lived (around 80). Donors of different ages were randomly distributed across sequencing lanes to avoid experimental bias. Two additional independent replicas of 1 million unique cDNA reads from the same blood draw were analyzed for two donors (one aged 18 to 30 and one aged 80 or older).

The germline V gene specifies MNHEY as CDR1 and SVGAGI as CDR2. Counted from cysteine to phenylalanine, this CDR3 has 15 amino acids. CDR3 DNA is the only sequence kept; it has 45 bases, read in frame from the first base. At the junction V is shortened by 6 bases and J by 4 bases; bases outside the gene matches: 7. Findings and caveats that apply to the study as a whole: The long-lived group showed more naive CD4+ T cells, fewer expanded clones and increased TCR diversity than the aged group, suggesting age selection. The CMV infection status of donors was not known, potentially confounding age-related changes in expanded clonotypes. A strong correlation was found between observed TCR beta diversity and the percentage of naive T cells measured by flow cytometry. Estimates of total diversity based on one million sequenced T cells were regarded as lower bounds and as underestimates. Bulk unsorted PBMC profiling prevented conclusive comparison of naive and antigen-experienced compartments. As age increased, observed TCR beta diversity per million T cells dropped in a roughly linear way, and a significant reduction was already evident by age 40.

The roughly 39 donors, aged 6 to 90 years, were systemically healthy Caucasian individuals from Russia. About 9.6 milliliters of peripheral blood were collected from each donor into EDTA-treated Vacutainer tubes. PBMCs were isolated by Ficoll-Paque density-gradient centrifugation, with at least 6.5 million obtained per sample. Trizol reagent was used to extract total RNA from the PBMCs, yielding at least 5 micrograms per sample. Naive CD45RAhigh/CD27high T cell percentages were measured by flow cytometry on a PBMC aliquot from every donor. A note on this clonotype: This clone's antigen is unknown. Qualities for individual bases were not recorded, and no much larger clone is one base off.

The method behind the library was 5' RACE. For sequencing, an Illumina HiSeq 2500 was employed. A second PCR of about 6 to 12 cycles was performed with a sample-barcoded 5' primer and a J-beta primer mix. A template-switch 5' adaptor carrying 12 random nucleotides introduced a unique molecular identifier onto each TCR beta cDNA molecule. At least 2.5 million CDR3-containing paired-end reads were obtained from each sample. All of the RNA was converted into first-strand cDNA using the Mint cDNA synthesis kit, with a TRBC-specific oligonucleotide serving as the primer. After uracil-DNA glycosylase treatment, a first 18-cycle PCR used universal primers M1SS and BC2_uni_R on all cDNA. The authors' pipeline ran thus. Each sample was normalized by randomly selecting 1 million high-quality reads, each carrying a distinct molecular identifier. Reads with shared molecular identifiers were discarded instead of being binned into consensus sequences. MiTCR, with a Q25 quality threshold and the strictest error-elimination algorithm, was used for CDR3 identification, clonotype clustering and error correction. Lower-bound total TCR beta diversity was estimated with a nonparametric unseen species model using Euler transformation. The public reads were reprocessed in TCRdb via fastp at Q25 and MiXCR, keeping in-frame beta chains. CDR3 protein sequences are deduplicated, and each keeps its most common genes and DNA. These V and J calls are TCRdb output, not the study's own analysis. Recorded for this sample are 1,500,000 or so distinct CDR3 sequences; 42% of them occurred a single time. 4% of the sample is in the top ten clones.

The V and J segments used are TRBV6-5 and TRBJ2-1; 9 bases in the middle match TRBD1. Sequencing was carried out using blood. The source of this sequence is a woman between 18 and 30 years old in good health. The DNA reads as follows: TGTGCCAGCAGACGTTACAGGGGGCAATACAATGAGCAGTTCTTC. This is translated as CASRRYRGQYNEQFF.